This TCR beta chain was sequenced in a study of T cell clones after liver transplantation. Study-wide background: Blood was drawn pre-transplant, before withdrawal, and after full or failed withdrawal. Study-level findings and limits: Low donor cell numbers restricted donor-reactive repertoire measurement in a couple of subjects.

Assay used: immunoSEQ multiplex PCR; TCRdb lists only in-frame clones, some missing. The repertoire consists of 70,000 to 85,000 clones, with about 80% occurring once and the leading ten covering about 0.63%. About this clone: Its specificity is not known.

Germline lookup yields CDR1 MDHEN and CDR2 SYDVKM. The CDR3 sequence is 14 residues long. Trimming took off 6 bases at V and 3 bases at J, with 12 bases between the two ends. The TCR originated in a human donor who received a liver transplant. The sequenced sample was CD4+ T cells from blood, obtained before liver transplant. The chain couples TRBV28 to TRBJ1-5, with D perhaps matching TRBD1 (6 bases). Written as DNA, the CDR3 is TGTGCCAGCAGATCAGGGGTAATCAATCAGCCCCAGCATTTT. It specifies CASRSGVINQPQHF.